A single sample gave rise to the 9 T cell receptor beta chains below, sequenced in a study of monozygotic twins with cystic fibrosis (TCRdb year 2021). Libraries were prepared through the immunoSEQ multiplex PCR assay. TCRdb holds this immuneACCESS table with in-frame rearrangements only. Some clones are missing; in checked studies, unresolved V genes explain under half, and the rest has no known cause. The sample table holds tens of thousands of clones, of which around 90% were seen once. 0.29% of the sample comes from the top ten. The specimen sequenced was blood. The receptor source for this set is a girl aged 2 to 9 with cystic fibrosis.

This chain links TRBV5-1 with TRBJ1-3; no firm D call. This CDR3 contains 15 residues. Germline CDR1 is SGHRS and CDR2 is YFSETQ. The V gene lost 0 bases and the J gene lost 1 base, with 8 bases spanning the gap. The CDR3 DNA follows: TGCGCCAGCAGCTTGGGCTGGACTTCTGGAAACACCATATATTTT. Its translation is CASSLGWTSGNTIYF.

This chain uses TRBV9 with TRBJ1-6, with TRBD1 as a possible D gene (5 bases). The CDR3 spans 16 residues. The V end was cut by 0 bases, the J end by 7 bases, with 14 bases between. Germline loops: CDR1 SGDLS, CDR2 YYNGEE. CDR3 nucleotide sequence: TGTGCCAGCAGCGTAGGGCAGGGCCCAATCAATTCACCCCTCCACTTT. This encodes CASSVGQGPINSPLHF.

The chain is built from TRBV7-2 and TRBJ2-4, with 7 positions matching TRBD2. The CDR3 totals 15 residues. Germline V gene data show CDR1 as SGHTA and CDR2 as FQGNSA. Trimming removed 5 bases from V and 7 bases from J; junction bases left unmatched: 11. The CDR3 loop reads CASSLGGVYKNIQYF. The CDR3 DNA is TGTGCCAGCAGCCTTGGGGGGGTGTACAAGAACATTCAGTACTTC.

V usage is TRBV7-2 and J usage is TRBJ2-1, with unresolved D. This CDR3 is built from 11 residues. V was clipped by 2 bases and J by 8 bases, with 4 bases between them. The V gene's germline CDR1 is SGHTA and CDR2 FQGNSA. The CDR3 DNA follows: TGTGCCAGCAGCTTAATCGATGAGCAGTTCTTC. Its protein is CASSLIDEQFF.

The table lists this clone with a few counts. At one end the junction does not follow the germline gene, possibly because of a read error. The genes are TRBV7-7 and TRBJ1-1, with D perhaps matching TRBD1 (6 bases). Germline CDR1 and CDR2: SSHAT and FNYEAQ (reference sequence). This CDR3 comprises 13 residues. The CDR3 protein is CASSLDRNTEAFF. The CDR3 coding sequence is TGTGCTAGCAGCTTGGACAGGAACACTGAAGCTTTCTTT.

Only one count was recorded for this clone. V usage is TRBV5-1 and J usage is TRBJ2-5; 7 positions match TRBD1. Germline CDR1 reads SGHRS; CDR2 reads YFSETQ. Trimming at V came to 8 bases and at J to 5 bases, leaving 12 bases not matched to a gene. CDR3 length: 14 amino acids. CDR3 sequence (DNA): TGCGCCAGTCGGGACAGTACCCTCGGGGAGACCCAGTACTTC. Translation: CASRDSTLGETQYF.

The chain links TRBV6-1 to TRBJ1-5, with D hard to call. Germline CDR1 MNHNS, CDR2 SASEGT. CDR3 length: 11 amino acids. Trimming removed 6 bases at V and 6 bases at J, with 6 bases between. The CDR3 reads CASSEIQPQHF. CDR3 nucleotide sequence: TGTGCCAGCAGCGAAATTCAGCCCCAGCATTTT.

This clone was seen once. The J gene is TRBJ1-2, the V gene TRBV2, with D maybe TRBD1 (6 bases). There are 17 residues in the CDR3. Trimming cost V 7 bases and J 7 bases, with 28 bases left between them. Germline V gene lookup returns CDR1 SNHLY and CDR2 FYNNEI. CDR3 loop: CASNDPSPYRATRGYTF. DNA for the CDR3: TGTGCCAGCAACGATCCATCCCCTTACAGGGCTACACGTGGCTACACCTTC. Full variable domain (missing parts from reference TRBV2 and TRBJ1-2): EPEVTQTPSHQVTQMGQEVILRCVPISNHLYFYWYRQILGQKVEFLVSFYNNEISEKSEIFDDQFSVERPDGSNFTLKIRSTKLEDSAMYFCASNDPSPYRATRGYTFGSGTRLTVV.

The chain has TRBV19 and TRBJ1-3, with D uncertain. Trimming pared 4 bases from V and 6 bases from J, leaving 19 bases between. The CDR3 is made up of 16 amino acids. CDR1 and CDR2 from the germline V gene are LNHDA and SQIVND (reference sequence). DNA for the CDR3: TGTGCCAGTAGTACCCGCGGCGGGGTATTCGAAAACACCATATATTTT. It specifies CASSTRGGVFENTIYF.